Below are 27 T cell receptor beta chains sequenced from a single sample in a study of OX40 agonist ivuxolimab in advanced cancers. Using immunoSEQ multiplex PCR, the repertoire was profiled, and TCRdb retains in-frame clones only, with some absent. The data contain roughly 59,000 clones, around 80% of them singletons. The sequences come from CD4+ or CD8+ T cells sorted from blood, collected in a trial of the OX40 agonist ivuxolimab. These receptors were collected from an adult with an advanced solid tumor such as melanoma, head and neck, liver or kidney cancer.

V gene TRBV30 combines with J gene TRBJ2-1, with 10 bases matching TRBD2. Looked up from germline, CDR1 is GTSNPN and CDR2 is SVGIG (reference sequence). J gave up 4 bases and V 2 bases, and 5 bases lay outside the gene matches. This CDR3 is built from 15 residues. The DNA of the CDR3 is TGTGCCTGGAGTCTCGGACTAGCGGAATACAATGAGCAGTTCTTC. It codes for CAWSLGLAEYNEQFF.

This rearrangement joins TRBV5-5 to TRBJ1-1; 7 bases map to TRBD1. The junction had 6 bases not matched to a gene; V was cut back by 0 bases and J by 4 bases. The CDR3 runs to 15 residues. The germline CDR1 and CDR2 sequences are SGHKS and YYEKEE (reference sequence). CDR3 in amino acids: CASSLAGQGGTEAFF. In DNA form, the CDR3 reads TGTGCCAGCAGCTTGGCCGGGCAGGGGGGCACTGAAGCTTTCTTT.

The chain uses TRBV7-8 and TRBJ2-6; D not certain. V was cut by 3 bases and J by 0 bases, with 15 bases left in between. Germline lookup yields CDR1 SGHVS and CDR2 FQNEAQ. The CDR3 is 18 amino acids. This CDR3 is CASSLMAALFSGANVLTF. The CDR3, as DNA: TGTGCCAGCAGCTTGATGGCAGCCCTTTTCTCTGGGGCCAACGTCCTGACTTTC.

The gene calls are TRBV5-4 and TRBJ2-7; 8 positions match TRBD2. This CDR3 is built from 14 residues. V was pared by 4 bases and J by 3 bases, with 6 bases of the junction left unmatched. Germline V gene data show CDR1 as SGHNT and CDR2 as YYREEE (reference sequence). CDR3 nucleotide sequence: TGTGCCAGCAGCCGTCGGGGGGGGCTCTACGAGCAGTACTTC. It encodes CASSRRGGLYEQYF.

V gene TRBV7-9 combines with J gene TRBJ2-3; maybe TRBD1 (6 bases). The CDR3 totals 14 residues. Germline V gene sequence: CDR1 SEHNR, CDR2 FQNEAQ (reference sequence). V was pared by 5 bases and J by 5 bases, with 14 bases between. As DNA, the CDR3 is TGTGCCAGCAGCGAGGGGGTGAAGAGAGATACGCAGTATTTT. The encoded protein is CASSEGVKRDTQYF.

This sequence joins TRBV6-5 and TRBJ1-2; 7 bases are a match to TRBD1. Germline V CDR1 and CDR2: MNHEY, SVGAGI. Germline trimming cut 5 bases from V and 1 base from J; bases unmatched to any gene: 7. CDR3 length: 15 amino acids. As DNA, the CDR3 is TGTGCCAGCAGTCCTCGGACAGGTTTTAACTATGGCTACACCTTC. Protein product: CASSPRTGFNYGYTF.

The rearrangement joins TRBV27 to TRBJ2-7; 9 bases fit TRBD1. Germline CDR1 is MNHEY and CDR2 is SMNVEV (reference sequence). The CDR3 runs to 14 residues. The V segment lost 6 bases and the J segment 2 bases; nucleotides outside the gene matches: 5. The CDR3 loop reads CASSLGQGTYEQYF. CDR3 DNA: TGTGCCAGCAGCTTGGGACAGGGCACCTACGAGCAGTACTTC.

This clone is medium-sized (0.01 to 0.1%) by share. This chain uses TRBV19 with TRBJ1-5; no firm D call. V gave up 9 bases and J gave up 4 bases, with 10 bases separating them. The CDR3 has 12 residues. CDR1 and CDR2 from the germline V gene are LNHDA and SQIVND (reference sequence). The CDR3, as DNA: TGTGCCAGCGGAGCCATTAATCAGCCCCAGCATTTT. It encodes CASGAINQPQHF. Using reference TRBV19 and TRBJ1-5 for the parts outside the CDR3, the full variable domain is DGGITQSPKYLFRKEGQNVTLSCEQNLNHDAMYWYRQDPGQGLRLIYYSQIVNDFQKGDIAEGYSVSREKKESFPLTVTSAQKNPTAFYLCASGAINQPQHFGDGTRLSIL.

The gene calls are TRBV5-6 and TRBJ2-2; 10 nucleotides line up with TRBD1. There are 16 residues in the CDR3. The germline CDR1 and CDR2 sequences are SGHDT and YYEEEE. V trimming: 2 bases; J trimming: 6 bases; junction bases outside the gene matches: 7. The chain's CDR3 is CASSFAGQGFPGELFF. The CDR3 DNA follows: TGTGCCAGCAGCTTCGCGGGACAGGGGTTTCCCGGGGAGCTGTTTTTT. The variable domain in full, completed from reference TRBV5-6 and TRBJ2-2, reads DAGVTQSPTHLIKTRGQQVTLRCSPKSGHDTVSWYQQALGQGPQFIFQYYEEEERQRGNFPDRFSGHQFPNYSSELNVNALLLGDSALYLCASSFAGQGFPGELFFGEGSRLTVL.

The genes are TRBV5-1 and TRBJ2-7; D tentatively fits TRBD1 or TRBD2 (5 bases each). The V and J ends lost 0 bases and 3 bases respectively, with 13 bases between them. This CDR3 has 15 residues. Germline V gives CDR1 SGHRS, CDR2 YFSETQ. The CDR3 DNA reads as TGCGCCAGCAGCTTGGTGCAGGGACCGAACTACGAGCAGTACTTC. Amino acid sequence: CASSLVQGPNYEQYF.

This chain connects TRBV7-9 to TRBJ2-1; no clear D gene. The germline V gene has CDR1 SEHNR and CDR2 FQNEAQ (reference sequence). This CDR3 has 12 residues. V gave up 8 bases and J gave up 5 bases, with 10 bases separating them. CDR3 nucleotides: TGTGCCAGCTATCGGGTCAACAATGAGCAGTTCTTC. Translation gives CASYRVNNEQFF.

This chain links TRBV5-1 with TRBJ2-7; a possible D gene is TRBD1 (6 bases). Per the germline V gene, CDR1 is SGHRS and CDR2 is YFSETQ. With 4 bases removed from V and 4 bases from J, the gap between germline ends came to 9 bases. The CDR3 is 12 amino acids. The CDR3: CASSRQGYEQYF. The CDR3 DNA reads TGCGCCAGCAGCCGCCAGGGGTACGAGCAGTACTTC. Using reference TRBV5-1 and TRBJ2-7 for the parts outside the CDR3, the full variable domain is KAGVTQTPRYLIKTRGQQVTLSCSPISGHRSVSWYQQTPGQGLQFLFEYFSETQRNKGNFPGRFSGRQFSNSRSEMNVSTLELGDSALYLCASSRQGYEQYFGPGTRLTVT.

This clone was observed a few times. The sample contains more than one DNA sequence encoding this CDR3. The rearrangement uses TRBV19 and TRBJ2-7; D unresolved. CDR1 and CDR2 (germline): LNHDA, SQIVND (reference sequence). This CDR3 is built from 13 residues. The V end was cut by 4 bases, the J end by 1 base, with 8 bases between. Written as DNA, the CDR3 is TGTGCCAGTAGTAGTCTAGGGTCCTACGAGCAGTACTTC. Amino acid sequence: CASSSLGSYEQYF.

Only one count was recorded for this clone. V usage is TRBV6-1 and J usage is TRBJ2-7; D might be TRBD2 (5 bases). The CDR3 is 15 residues long. The germline CDR1 and CDR2 sequences are MNHNS and SASEGT. Trimming removed 0 bases from V and 0 bases from J, with 9 bases in between. CDR3 in amino acids: CASSEAQRTSYEQYF. CDR3 coding DNA: TGTGCCAGCAGTGAAGCTCAGCGGACCTCCTACGAGCAGTACTTC.

V is TRBV19 and J is TRBJ2-3, with D maybe TRBD1 (5 bases). Looked up from germline, CDR1 is LNHDA and CDR2 is SQIVND (reference sequence). The CDR3 contains 17 residues. V dropped 2 bases and J dropped 3 bases, with 18 bases sitting between them. The chain's CDR3 is CASSIITGPKETDTQYF. CDR3 bases: TGTGCCAGTAGTATAATCACAGGCCCTAAAGAAACAGATACGCAGTATTTT.

This chain uses TRBV10-3 with TRBJ2-5; the D gene is possibly TRBD1 (6 bases). The CDR3 is made up of 14 amino acids. Germline CDR1 ENHRY, CDR2 SYGVKD. Trimming stripped 2 bases from V and 1 base from J, with 8 bases between. This CDR3 reads CAISEDRRQETQYF. DNA of the CDR3: TGTGCCATCAGTGAGGACAGGCGCCAAGAGACCCAGTACTTC.

In this sample, this clone turned up once. The rearrangement links TRBV5-8 to TRBJ2-5; 16 positions agree with TRBD2. The CDR3 has 17 amino acids. After removal of 4 bases from V and 5 bases from J, the junction contained 8 bases not matched to a gene. Germline CDR1 SGHTS, CDR2 YDEGEE. CDR3 protein: CASSIGTSGGVVETQYF. CDR3 nucleotide sequence: TGTGCCAGCAGCATCGGGACTAGCGGGGGGGTAGTGGAGACCCAGTACTTC.

This chain links TRBV7-3 with TRBJ2-6, with D tentatively TRBD1 (5 bases). Trimming left V 4 bases short and J 0 bases short, with 13 bases between. CDR3 length: 17 residues. Germline V gives CDR1 SGHTA, CDR2 FQGTGA. The CDR3 DNA is TGTGCCAGCAGCTCCCAACAGGCTCGCTCTGGGGCCAACGTCCTGACTTTC. It specifies CASSSQQARSGANVLTF.

This clone has only a few counts. The chain carries TRBV4-1 and TRBJ2-7; D is perhaps TRBD1 (5 bases). Germline loops: CDR1 MGHRA, CDR2 YSYEKL. The germline V and J ends were trimmed by 4 bases and 2 bases, with 18 bases remaining between them. The CDR3 has 16 residues. Here the CDR3 reads CASSPEGTGTAYEQYF. The CDR3 region has the DNA TGCGCCAGCAGCCCGGAAGGAACAGGTACAGCCTACGAGCAGTACTTC.

V and J are TRBV27 and TRBJ1-1, with 11 bases identical to TRBD1. Losses at the gene ends were 6 bases for V and 1 base for J; bases not matched to a gene: 10. Germline CDR1 reads MNHEY; CDR2 reads SMNVEV (reference sequence). The CDR3 has 17 amino acids. The CDR3 nucleotides are TGTGCCAGCAGGCTCGGACAGGGGGCCTTGGGGAACACTGAAGCTTTCTTT. This gives the protein CASRLGQGALGNTEAFF.

In this sample, this clone turned up a few times. V gene TRBV9 combines with J gene TRBJ1-6; D remains unclear. CDR1 SGDLS and CDR2 YYNGEE come from the germline V gene. V gave up 0 bases and J gave up 6 bases, with 10 bases separating them. The CDR3 extends over 15 amino acids. CDR3 nucleotides: TGTGCCAGCAGCGTAGAATCGTCCCCTAATTCACCCCTCCACTTT. The encoded protein is CASSVESSPNSPLHF.

The rearrangement uses TRBV4-2 and TRBJ2-2; perhaps TRBD2 as D (5 bases). This CDR3 comprises 16 residues. V was pared by 4 bases and J by 1 base, with 13 bases between. Germline V gene lookup returns CDR1 LGHNA and CDR2 YNFKEQ. The CDR3 bases are TGTGCCAGCAGCCTCAGTGGAGGAGAGAACACCGGGGAGCTGTTTTTT. This translates into CASSLSGGENTGELFF.

Concerning this clone itself: In the same sample, other DNA sequences code for this CDR3. The chain uses TRBV9 and TRBJ1-5; D gene uncertain. Germline assignment: CDR1 SGDLS and CDR2 YYNGEE. The V and J ends lost 2 bases and 0 bases respectively, with 6 bases between them. The CDR3 is made up of 14 amino acids. The DNA of the CDR3 is TGTGCCAGCAGCGTGGACGGTAGCAATCAGCCCCAGCATTTT. It specifies CASSVDGSNQPQHF.

This clone was counted once. The chain couples TRBV13 to TRBJ2-3; D may be TRBD2 (5 bases). The V gene's germline CDR1 is PRHDT and CDR2 FYEKMQ (reference sequence). V was shortened by 5 bases and J by 0 bases, with 15 bases between the two germline ends. CDR3 length equals 16 residues. The CDR3 here is CASSRPGSDSTDTQYF. The CDR3 DNA reads as TGTGCCAGCAGCCGTCCGGGTAGCGATAGCACAGATACGCAGTATTTT.

V gene TRBV5-1 combines with J gene TRBJ1-2; the match to TRBD1 covers 7 bases. CDR1 is SGHRS and CDR2 is YFSETQ in the germline V gene. The trim removed 7 bases at V and 2 bases at J, leaving 8 bases unmatched. This CDR3 spans 14 amino acids. This chain's CDR3 is CASRINRGNYGYTF. Here the CDR3 DNA reads TGCGCCAGCCGTATTAACAGGGGAAACTATGGCTACACCTTC. The full variable domain, with the rest looked up from reference TRBV5-1 and TRBJ1-2, is KAGVTQTPRYLIKTRGQQVTLSCSPISGHRSVSWYQQTPGQGLQFLFEYFSETQRNKGNFPGRFSGRQFSNSRSEMNVSTLELGDSALYLCASRINRGNYGYTFGSGTRLTVV.

The chain is built from TRBV5-6 and TRBJ2-3; perhaps TRBD1 as D (6 bases). The germline V and J ends were trimmed by 4 bases and 2 bases, with 14 bases remaining between them. Germline V gene data show CDR1 as SGHDT and CDR2 as YYEEEE. The CDR3 length is 15 residues. The CDR3 DNA reads as TGTGCCAGCAGCAAGACGGGACATCCCACAGATACGCAGTATTTT. Amino acid sequence: CASSKTGHPTDTQYF.

J is TRBJ1-2 and V is TRBV7-2; 10 bases are a match to TRBD1. CDR3 length: 13 residues. The germline V gene encodes CDR1 SGHTA and CDR2 FQGNSA. The V gene end was trimmed by 6 bases and the J gene end by 5 bases; junction bases not matched to a gene: 3. CDR3 DNA sequence: TGTGCCAGCAGAGACAGGGGGCGGTATGGCTACACCTTC. It codes for CASRDRGRYGYTF.